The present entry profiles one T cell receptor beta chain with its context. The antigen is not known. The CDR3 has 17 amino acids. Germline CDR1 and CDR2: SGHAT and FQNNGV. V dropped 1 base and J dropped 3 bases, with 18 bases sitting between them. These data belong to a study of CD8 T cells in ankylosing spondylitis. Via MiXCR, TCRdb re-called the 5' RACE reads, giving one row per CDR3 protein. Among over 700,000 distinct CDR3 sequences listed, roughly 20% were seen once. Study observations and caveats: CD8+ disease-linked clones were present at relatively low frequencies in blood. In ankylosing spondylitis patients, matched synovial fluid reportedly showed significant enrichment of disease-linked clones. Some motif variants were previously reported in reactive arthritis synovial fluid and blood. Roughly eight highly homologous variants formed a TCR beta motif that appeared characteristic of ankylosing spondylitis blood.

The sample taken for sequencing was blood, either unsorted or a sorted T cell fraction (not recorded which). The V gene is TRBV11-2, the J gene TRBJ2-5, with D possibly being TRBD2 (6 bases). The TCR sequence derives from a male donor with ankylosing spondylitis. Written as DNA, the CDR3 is TGTGCCAGCAGCTTAGGTCTAGCGTCCCTAATGGAAGAGACCCAGTACTTC. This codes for CASSLGLASLMEETQYF.